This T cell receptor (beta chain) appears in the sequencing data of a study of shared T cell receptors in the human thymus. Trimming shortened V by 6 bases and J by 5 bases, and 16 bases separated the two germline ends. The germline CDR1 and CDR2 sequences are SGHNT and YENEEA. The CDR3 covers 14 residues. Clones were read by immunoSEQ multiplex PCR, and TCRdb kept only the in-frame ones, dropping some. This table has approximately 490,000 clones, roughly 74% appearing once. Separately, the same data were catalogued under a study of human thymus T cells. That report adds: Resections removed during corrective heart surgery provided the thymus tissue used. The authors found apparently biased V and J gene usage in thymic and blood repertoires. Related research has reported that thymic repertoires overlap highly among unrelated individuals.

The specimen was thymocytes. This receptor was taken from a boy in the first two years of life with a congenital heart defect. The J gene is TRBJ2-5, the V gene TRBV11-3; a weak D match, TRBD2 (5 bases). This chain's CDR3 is CASRNASSRETQYF. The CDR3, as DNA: TGTGCCAGCAGGAATGCTAGCTCCCGGGAGACCCAGTACTTC.